This T cell receptor (beta chain) is drawn from a study of T-cell reconstitution after alpha-beta-depleted transplantation in children. Overall study findings and caveats: Surviving recipient cells, namely T cells and thymic progenitors, were the source of high day-60 TCRbeta diversity in some patients. Newly made T cells mostly supplied T-cell counts and diversity one year after transplant. Where alpha-beta T cells came from about two months after transplant was reportedly several hundred expanded graft clones.

The CDR3 contains 13 residues. V was cut by 6 bases and J by 2 bases, with 14 bases left in between. The germline V gene encodes CDR1 DFQATT and CDR2 SNEGSKA (reference sequence). This clonotype was picked up a small number of times. Its antigen is still unknown. During its preparation, the TCRbeta library received unique molecular identifiers. TCRdb independently ran MiXCR on the PCR reads; one entry per CDR3 protein. The table records hundreds of thousands of distinct CDR3 sequences, roughly 14% of them present only once. The chain is built from TRBV20-1 and TRBJ2-7; weak D call: TRBD1 (5 bases). This TCR was sampled from a girl aged 2-15 years with congenital amegakaryocytic thrombocytopenia, due to receive a stem cell transplant. The input for sequencing was PBMCs, taken before TCRalphabeta/CD19-depleted stem cell transplant. The CDR3 bases are TGCAGTGCCCTTCCCAGGGTCCCCTACGAGCAGTACTTC. Residues: CSALPRVPYEQYF.